The source of this TCR beta chain is a study of blood T cell repertoires in COVID-19. Study-wide context: Collection of acute and convalescent COVID-19 samples took place in the United States, Italy and Spain. Nucleic acid was either cDNA or gDNA, and it came from T cells, B-cell-depleted T cells, or PBMCs.

As processed by the authors: Reference gene primer amplification gave nucleated cell count estimates. Clones were sequenced by immunoSEQ multiplex PCR, and TCRdb holds only the in-frame ones, with some missing. V, J and clone size were drawn from that table, and D and trimming were deduced from the DNA. In the table there are 110,000 or so clones, less than 90% of which are singletons. In germline, CDR1 is MDHEN, CDR2 SYDVKM. Trimming removed 7 bases at V and 4 bases at J, with 20 bases between. The CDR3 runs 16 residues. Sequenced input: peripheral blood. The gene calls are TRBV28 and TRBJ1-3; TRBD1 is a possible D gene (5 bases). The receptor was derived from a man aged 50-60 years with acute or convalescent COVID-19. The CDR3 is CASTPWGDFIGNTIYF. The CDR3 DNA reads TGTGCCAGCACCCCGTGGGGGGATTTTATCGGAAACACCATATATTTT. The full variable domain, in which reference TRBV28 and TRBJ1-3 provide the parts outside the CDR3, is DVKVTQSSRYLVKRTGEKVFLECVQDMDHENMFWYRQDPGLGLRLIYFSYDVKMKEKGDIPEGYSVSREKKERFSLILESASTNQTSMYLCASTPWGDFIGNTIYFGEGSWLTVV.